This entry concerns a single T cell receptor (beta chain). The data belong to a study of OX40 agonist ivuxolimab in advanced cancers. Study as a whole: Intravenous ivuxolimab was administered to patients every 2 weeks at 0.01 to 10 mg/kg.

This table comes from immunoSEQ multiplex PCR, and its TCRdb copy is limited to in-frame clones, with some not included. The sample holds some 95,000 clones, 87% seen once. V lost 7 bases, J lost 1 base, and 14 bases lay in between. CDR1 and CDR2 (germline): SNHLY, FYNNEI. The CDR3 is 14 amino acids. This chain links TRBV2 with TRBJ2-7; D is ambiguous. This receptor was identified in an adult with an advanced solid tumor such as melanoma, head and neck, liver or kidney cancer. Specimen: CD4+ or CD8+ T cells sorted from blood, collected in a trial of the OX40 agonist ivuxolimab. The DNA of the CDR3 is TGTGCCAGCAAAGACCGAGTGGGGTCCTACGAGCAGTACTTC. The encoded protein is CASKDRVGSYEQYF.